This T cell receptor (beta chain) was sequenced in a study of T cell repertoires in cytomegalovirus infection. Study-level points and caveats: HLA-C-restricted, CMV-specific TCR beta clonotypes were dominant ex vivo.

On this clonotype: The antigen is undetermined.

The germline gives CDR1 SEHNR, CDR2 FQNEAQ (reference sequence). V lost 0 bases and J lost 10, with 15 bases in between. The CDR3 extends over 14 amino acids. Using its own MiXCR run on the reads, TCRdb lists one record per CDR3 protein. The data contain about 900,000 distinct CDR3 sequences, 31% of them singletons. Specimen: cultured CD8+ T cells from PBMCs, collected from culture after CMV antigen stimulation. This receptor was identified in a human donor in good health (CMV status not recorded). Some clones in this sample may be carry-over from other donors' samples. The chain carries TRBV7-9 and TRBJ1-2; D might be TRBD1 (5 bases). This chain's CDR3 is CASSLAFRVEDYTF. The CDR3 DNA is TGTGCCAGCAGCTTAGCGTTCAGGGTGGAAGACTACACCTTC.